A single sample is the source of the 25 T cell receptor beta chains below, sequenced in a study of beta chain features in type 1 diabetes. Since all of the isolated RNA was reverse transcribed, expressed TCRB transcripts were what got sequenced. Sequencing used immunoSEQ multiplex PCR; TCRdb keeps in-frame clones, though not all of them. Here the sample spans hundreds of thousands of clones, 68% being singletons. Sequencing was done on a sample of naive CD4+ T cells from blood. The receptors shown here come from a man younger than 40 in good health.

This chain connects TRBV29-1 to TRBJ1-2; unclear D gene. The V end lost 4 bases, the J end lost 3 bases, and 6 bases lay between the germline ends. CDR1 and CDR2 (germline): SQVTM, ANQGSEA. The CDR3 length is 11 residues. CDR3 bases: TGCAGCGTTGTTCACTACTATGGCTACACCTTC. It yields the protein CSVVHYYGYTF.

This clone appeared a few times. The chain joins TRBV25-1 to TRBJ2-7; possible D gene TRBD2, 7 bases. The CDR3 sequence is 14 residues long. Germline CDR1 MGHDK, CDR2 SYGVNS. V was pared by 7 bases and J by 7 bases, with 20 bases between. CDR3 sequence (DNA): TGTGCCAGCACCCCTCCGGGACGGGGGGCTGAGCAGTACTTC. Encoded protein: CASTPPGRGAEQYF.

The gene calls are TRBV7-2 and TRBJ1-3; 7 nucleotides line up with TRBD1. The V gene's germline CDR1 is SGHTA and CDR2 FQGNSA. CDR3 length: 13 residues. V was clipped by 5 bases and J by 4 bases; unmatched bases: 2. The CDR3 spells CASSADRGNTIYF. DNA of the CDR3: TGTGCCAGCAGCGCGGACAGGGGAAACACCATATATTTT. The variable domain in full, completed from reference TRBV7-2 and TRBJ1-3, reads GAGVSQSPSNKVTEKGKDVELRCDPISGHTALYWYRQSLGQGLEFLIYFQGNSAPDKSGLPSDRFSAERTGGSVSTLTIQRTQQEDSAVYLCASSADRGNTIYFGEGSWLTVV.

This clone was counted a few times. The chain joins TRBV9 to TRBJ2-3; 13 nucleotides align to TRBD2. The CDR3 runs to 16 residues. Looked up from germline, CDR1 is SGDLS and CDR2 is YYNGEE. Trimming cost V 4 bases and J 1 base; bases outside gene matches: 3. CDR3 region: CASSPGTSGGTDTQYF. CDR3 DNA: TGTGCCAGCAGCCCCGGGACTAGCGGGGGCACAGATACGCAGTATTTT.

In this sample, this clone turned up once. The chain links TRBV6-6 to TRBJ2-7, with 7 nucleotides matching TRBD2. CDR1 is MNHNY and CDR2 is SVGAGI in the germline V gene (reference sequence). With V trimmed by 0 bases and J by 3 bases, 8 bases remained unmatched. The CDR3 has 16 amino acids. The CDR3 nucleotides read TGTGCCAGCAGTTACTCGTTCCGGGGGGAGATCTACGAGCAGTACTTC. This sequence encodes CASSYSFRGEIYEQYF.

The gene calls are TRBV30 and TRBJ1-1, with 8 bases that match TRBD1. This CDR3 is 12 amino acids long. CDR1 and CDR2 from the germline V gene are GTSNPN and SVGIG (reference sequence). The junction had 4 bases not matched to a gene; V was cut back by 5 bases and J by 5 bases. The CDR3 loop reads CAWGQGKTEAFF. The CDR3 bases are TGTGCCTGGGGACAGGGAAAGACTGAAGCTTTCTTT.

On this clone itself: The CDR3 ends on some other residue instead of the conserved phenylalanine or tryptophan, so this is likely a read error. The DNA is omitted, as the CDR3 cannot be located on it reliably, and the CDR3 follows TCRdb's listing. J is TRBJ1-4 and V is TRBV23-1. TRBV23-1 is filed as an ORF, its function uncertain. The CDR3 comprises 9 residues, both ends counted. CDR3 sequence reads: CASSRLLKL.

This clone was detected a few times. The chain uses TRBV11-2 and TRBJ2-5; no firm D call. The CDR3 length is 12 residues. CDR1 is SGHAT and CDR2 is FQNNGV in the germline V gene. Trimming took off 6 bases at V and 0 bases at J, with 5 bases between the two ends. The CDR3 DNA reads TGTGCCAGCAGATCCTACCAAGAGACCCAGTACTTC. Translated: CASRSYQETQYF.

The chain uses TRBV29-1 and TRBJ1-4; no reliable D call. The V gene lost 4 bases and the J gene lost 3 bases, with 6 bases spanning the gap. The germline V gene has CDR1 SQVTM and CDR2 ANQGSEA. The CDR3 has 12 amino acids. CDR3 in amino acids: CSVASANEKLFF. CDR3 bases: TGCAGCGTTGCCAGTGCTAATGAAAAACTGTTTTTT.

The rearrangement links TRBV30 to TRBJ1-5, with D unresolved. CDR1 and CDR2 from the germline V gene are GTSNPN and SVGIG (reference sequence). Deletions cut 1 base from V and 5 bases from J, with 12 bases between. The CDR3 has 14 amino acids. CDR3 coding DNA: TGTGCCTGGAGTGAGGAACGTAACTATCAGCCCCAGCATTTT. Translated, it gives CAWSEERNYQPQHF.

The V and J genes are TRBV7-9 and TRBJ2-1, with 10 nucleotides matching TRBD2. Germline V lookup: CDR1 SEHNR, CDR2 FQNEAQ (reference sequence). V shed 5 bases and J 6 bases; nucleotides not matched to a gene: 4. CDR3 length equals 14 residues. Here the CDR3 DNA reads TGTGCCAGCAGCCAGACTAGCGGGCTCAATGAGCAGTTCTTC. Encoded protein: CASSQTSGLNEQFF.

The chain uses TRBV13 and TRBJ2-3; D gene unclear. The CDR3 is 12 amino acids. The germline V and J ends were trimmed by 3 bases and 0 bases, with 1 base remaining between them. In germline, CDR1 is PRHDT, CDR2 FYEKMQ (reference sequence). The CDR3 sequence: CASSFSTDTQYF. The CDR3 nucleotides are TGTGCCAGCAGCTTTAGCACAGATACGCAGTATTTT. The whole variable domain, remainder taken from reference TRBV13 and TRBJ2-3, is AAGVIQSPRHLIKEKRETATLKCYPIPRHDTVYWYQQGPGQDPQFLISFYEKMQSDKGSIPDRFSAQQFSDYHSELNMSSLELGDSALYFCASSFSTDTQYFGPGTRLTVL.

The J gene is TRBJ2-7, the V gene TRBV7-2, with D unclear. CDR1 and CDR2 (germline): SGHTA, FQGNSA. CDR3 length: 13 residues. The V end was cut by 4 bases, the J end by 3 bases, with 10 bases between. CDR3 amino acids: CASSSGPRYEQYF. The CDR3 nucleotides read TGTGCCAGCAGCTCCGGACCTCGCTACGAGCAGTACTTC.

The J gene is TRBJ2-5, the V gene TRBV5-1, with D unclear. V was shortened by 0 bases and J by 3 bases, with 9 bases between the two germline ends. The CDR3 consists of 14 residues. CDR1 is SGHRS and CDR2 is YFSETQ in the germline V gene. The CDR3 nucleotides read TGCGCCAGCAGCTTGGCCCAAGAGGAAGAGACCCAGTACTTC. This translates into CASSLAQEEETQYF.

Here the CDR3 DNA reads TGTGCCAGCAGCGAAGACCCAAACGGGGAGCTGTTTTTT. Amino acids: CASSEDPNGELFF. The chain has TRBV9 and TRBJ2-2; D not certain. The CDR3 sequence is 13 residues long. Germline loops: CDR1 SGDLS, CDR2 YYNGEE. Trimming removed 3 bases from V and 7 bases from J, with 10 bases in between.

The CDR3 loop reads CASSPMRSYEQYF. DNA for the CDR3: TGTGCCAGCAGCCCCATGCGCTCCTACGAGCAGTACTTC. V usage is TRBV5-4 and J usage is TRBJ2-7; D gene ambiguous. This CDR3 spans 13 amino acids. The germline V gene encodes CDR1 SGHNT and CDR2 YYREEE (reference sequence). Trimming pared 4 bases from V and 0 bases from J, leaving 8 bases between. The full variable domain, in which reference TRBV5-4 and TRBJ2-7 provide the parts outside the CDR3, is ETGVTQSPTHLIKTRGQQVTLRCSSQSGHNTVSWYQQALGQGPQFIFQYYREEENGRGNFPPRFSGLQFPNYSSELNVNALELDDSALYLCASSPMRSYEQYFGPGTRLTVT.

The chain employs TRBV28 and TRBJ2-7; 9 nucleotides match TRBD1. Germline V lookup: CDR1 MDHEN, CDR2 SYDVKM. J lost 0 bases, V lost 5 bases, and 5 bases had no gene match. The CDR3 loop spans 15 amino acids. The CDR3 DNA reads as TGTGCCAGCAGTAAACCGGACAGGGGCTCCTACGAGCAGTACTTC. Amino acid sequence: CASSKPDRGSYEQYF.

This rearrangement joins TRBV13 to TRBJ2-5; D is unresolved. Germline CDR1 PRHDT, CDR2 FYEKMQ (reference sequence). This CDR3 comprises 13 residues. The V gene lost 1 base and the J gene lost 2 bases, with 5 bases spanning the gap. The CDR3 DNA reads TGTGCCAGCAGCTTAGCGTCACAAGAGACCCAGTACTTC. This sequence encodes CASSLASQETQYF.

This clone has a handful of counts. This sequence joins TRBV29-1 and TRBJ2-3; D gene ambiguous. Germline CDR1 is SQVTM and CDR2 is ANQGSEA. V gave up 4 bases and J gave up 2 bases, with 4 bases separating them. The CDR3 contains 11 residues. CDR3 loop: CSVAHTDTQYF. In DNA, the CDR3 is TGCAGCGTTGCACACACAGATACGCAGTATTTT.

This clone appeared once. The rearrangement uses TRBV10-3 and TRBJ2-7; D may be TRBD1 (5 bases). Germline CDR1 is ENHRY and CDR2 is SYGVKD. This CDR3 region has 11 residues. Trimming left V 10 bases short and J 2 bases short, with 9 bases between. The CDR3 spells CATGFAYEQYF. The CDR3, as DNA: TGTGCCACAGGGTTTGCCTACGAGCAGTACTTC.

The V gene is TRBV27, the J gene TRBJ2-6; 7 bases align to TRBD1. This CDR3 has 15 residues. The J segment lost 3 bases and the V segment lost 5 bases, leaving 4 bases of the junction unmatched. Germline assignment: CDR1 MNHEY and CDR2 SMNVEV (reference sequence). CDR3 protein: CASSIDRVGANVLTF. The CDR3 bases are TGTGCCAGCAGTATCGACAGGGTTGGGGCCAACGTCCTGACTTTC.

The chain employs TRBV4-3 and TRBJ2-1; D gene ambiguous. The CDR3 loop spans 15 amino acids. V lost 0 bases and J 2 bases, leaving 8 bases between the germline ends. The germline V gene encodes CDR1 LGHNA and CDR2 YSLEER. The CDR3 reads CASSQDQGTYNEQFF. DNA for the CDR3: TGCGCCAGCAGCCAAGATCAAGGAACCTACAATGAGCAGTTCTTC.

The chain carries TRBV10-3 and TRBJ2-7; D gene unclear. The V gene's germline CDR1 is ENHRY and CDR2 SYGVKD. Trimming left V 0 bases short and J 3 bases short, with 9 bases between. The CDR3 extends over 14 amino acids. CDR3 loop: CAISESGVGYEQYF. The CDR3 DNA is TGTGCCATCAGTGAGTCTGGGGTCGGCTACGAGCAGTACTTC.

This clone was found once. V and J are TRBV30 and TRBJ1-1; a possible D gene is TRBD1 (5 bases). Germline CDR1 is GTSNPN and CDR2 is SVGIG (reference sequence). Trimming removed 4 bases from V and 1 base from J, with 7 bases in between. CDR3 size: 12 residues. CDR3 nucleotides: TGTGCCTGGAATACAGGGAACACTGAAGCTTTCTTT. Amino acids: CAWNTGNTEAFF.

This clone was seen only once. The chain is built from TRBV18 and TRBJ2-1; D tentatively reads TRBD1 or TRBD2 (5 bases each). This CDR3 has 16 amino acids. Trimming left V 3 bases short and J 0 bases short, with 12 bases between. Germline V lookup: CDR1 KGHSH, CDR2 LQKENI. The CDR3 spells CASSPRDVSSYNEQFF. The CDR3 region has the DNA TGTGCCAGCTCACCTCGGGACGTCAGCTCCTACAATGAGCAGTTCTTC.